This entry is about one T cell receptor beta chain. The CDR3 is made up of 16 amino acids. Germline V gives CDR1 MNHEY, CDR2 SVGEGT. The V gene end was trimmed by 6 bases and the J gene end by 9 bases; junction bases not matched to a gene: 14. This record comes from a study of blood T cell repertoires in COVID-19. Study details: Both acute and convalescent COVID-19 samples were obtained from the United States, Italy and Spain. Nucleic acid was either cDNA or gDNA, and it came from T cells, B-cell-depleted T cells, or PBMCs.

Sequencing was performed with immunoSEQ multiplex PCR; in TCRdb, only in-frame clones are kept and a portion is missing. The repertoire holds 150,000 to 200,000 clones, with roughly nine tenths as singletons. Specimen: peripheral blood. This TCR derives from a man aged 65 to 79 with acute or convalescent COVID-19. This sequence joins TRBV6-2 or TRBV6-3 and TRBJ1-6; 7 nucleotides align to TRBD1. The CDR3 nucleotides are TGTGCCAGCAGCGCGGGAACCGGGACAGCCCGTTCACCCCTCCACTTT. This encodes CASSAGTGTARSPLHF.